This T cell receptor (beta chain) was sequenced for a study of CD8 T cells in Susac syndrome. Trimming took 0 bases from V and 2 from J, leaving 16 bases between them. The CDR3 has 17 residues. Germline loops: CDR1 MGHRA, CDR2 YSYEKL. Sequencing of TCR beta was undertaken in CD8+ and CD4+ T cells derived from blood. Stable or active relapsing-remitting multiple sclerosis, untreated and meeting revised McDonald criteria, defined the controls. TEMRA cells were FACS-enriched, with CD8+ and CD4+ T cells isolated negatively. When the RNA was reverse transcribed, random hexamers were used with an input of 0.5 to 1 ug. Amplification of TCR beta CDR3 spanned 54 Vbeta and 13 Jbeta via immunoSEQ multiplex PCR. TCRdb fed the immunoSEQ multiplex PCR reads into MiXCR, producing one record per CDR3 protein. Of 200,000 or so distinct CDR3 sequences listed, roughly 95% were seen once; the top ten hold roughly 0.094%.

Sequenced: CD4+ T cells from PBMCs. The receptor was isolated from a human donor with multiple sclerosis. The chain carries TRBV4-1 and TRBJ1-1; no clear D gene. CDR3 sequence reads: CASSQDIGLRSNTEAFF. The CDR3 region has the DNA TGCGCCAGCAGCCAAGATATAGGGTTACGAAGTAACACTGAAGCTTTCTTT.